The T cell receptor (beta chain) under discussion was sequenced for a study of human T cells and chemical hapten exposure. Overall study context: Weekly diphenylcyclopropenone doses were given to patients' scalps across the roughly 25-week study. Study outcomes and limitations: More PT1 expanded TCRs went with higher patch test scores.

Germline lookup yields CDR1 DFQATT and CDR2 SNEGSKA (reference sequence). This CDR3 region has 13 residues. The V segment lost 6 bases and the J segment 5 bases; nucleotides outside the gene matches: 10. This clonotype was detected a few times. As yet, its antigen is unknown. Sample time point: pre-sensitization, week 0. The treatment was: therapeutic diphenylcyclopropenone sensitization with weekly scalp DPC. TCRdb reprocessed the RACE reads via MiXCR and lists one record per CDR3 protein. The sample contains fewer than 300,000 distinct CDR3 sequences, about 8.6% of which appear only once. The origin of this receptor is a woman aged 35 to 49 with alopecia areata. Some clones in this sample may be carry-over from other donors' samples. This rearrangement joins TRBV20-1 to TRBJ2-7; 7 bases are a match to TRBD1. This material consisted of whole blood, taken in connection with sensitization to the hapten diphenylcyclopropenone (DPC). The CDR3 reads CSAPGVQGNEQYF. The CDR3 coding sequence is TGCAGTGCCCCCGGGGTACAGGGGAACGAGCAGTACTTC.